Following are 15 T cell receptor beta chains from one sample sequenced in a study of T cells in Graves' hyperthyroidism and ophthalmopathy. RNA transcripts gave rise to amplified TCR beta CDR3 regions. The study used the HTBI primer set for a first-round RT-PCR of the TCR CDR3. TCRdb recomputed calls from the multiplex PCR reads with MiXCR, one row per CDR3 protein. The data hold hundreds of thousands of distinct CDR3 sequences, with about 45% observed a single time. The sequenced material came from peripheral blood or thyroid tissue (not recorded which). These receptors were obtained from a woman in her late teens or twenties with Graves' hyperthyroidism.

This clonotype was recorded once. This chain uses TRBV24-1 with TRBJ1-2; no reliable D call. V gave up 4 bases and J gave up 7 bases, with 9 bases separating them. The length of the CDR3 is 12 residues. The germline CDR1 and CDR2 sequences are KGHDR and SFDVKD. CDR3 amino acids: CATSEGGPGYTF. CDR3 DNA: TGTGCCACCAGTGAGGGAGGACCTGGCTACACCTTC.

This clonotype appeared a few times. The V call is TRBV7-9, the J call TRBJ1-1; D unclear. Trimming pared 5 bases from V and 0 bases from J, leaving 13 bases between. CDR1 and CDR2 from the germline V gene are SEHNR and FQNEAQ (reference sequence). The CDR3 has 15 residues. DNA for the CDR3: TGTGCCAGCAGCCAAGAAGAGTTCATGAACACTGAAGCTTTCTTT. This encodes CASSQEEFMNTEAFF.

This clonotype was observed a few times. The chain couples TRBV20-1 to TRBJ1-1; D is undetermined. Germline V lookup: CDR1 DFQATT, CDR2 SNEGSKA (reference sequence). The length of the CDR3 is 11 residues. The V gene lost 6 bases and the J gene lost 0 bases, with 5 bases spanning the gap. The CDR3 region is CSALMNTEAFF. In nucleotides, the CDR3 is TGCAGTGCCTTGATGAACACTGAAGCTTTCTTT.

The CDR3: CASRARATSGSHEQYF. The CDR3 DNA sequence: TGTGCCAGCAGAGCTAGGGCGACTAGCGGGAGCCACGAGCAGTACTTC. The chain recombines TRBV7-6 with TRBJ2-7, with 12 bases matching TRBD2. The CDR3 sequence is 16 residues long. CDR1 and CDR2 from the germline V gene are SGHVS and FNYEAQ. V dropped 6 bases and J dropped 5; count of bases not matched to a gene: 11. Full variable domain (outside the CDR3, taken from reference TRBV7-6 and TRBJ2-7): GAGVSQSPRYKVTKRGQDVALRCDPISGHVSLYWYRQALGQGPEFLTYFNYEAQQDKSGLPNDRFSAERPEGSISTLTIQRTEQRDSAMYRCASRARATSGSHEQYFGPGTRLTVT.

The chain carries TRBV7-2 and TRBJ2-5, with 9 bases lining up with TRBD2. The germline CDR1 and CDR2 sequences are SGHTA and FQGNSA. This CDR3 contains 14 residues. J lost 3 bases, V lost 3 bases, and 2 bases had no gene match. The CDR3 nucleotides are TGTGCCAGCAGCTTCAGACTAGCGGAAGAGACCCAGTACTTC. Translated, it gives CASSFRLAEETQYF.

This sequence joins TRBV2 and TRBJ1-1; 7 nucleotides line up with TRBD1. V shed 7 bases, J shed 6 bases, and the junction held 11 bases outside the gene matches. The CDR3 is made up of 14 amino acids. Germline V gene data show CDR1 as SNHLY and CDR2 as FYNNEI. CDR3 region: CASTLRGTDAEAFF. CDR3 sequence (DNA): TGTGCCAGCACATTGAGAGGGACAGACGCTGAAGCTTTCTTT.

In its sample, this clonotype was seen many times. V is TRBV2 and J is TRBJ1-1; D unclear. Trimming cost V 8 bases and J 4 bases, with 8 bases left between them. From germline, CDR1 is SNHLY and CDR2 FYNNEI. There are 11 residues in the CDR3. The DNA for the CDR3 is TGTGCCAGCCGCCCGAGCACTGAAGCTTTCTTT. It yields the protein CASRPSTEAFF.

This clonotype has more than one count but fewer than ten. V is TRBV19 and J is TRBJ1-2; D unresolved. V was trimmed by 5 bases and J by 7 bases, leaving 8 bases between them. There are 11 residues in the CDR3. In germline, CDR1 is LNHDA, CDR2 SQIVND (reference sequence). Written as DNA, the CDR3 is TGTGCCAGTAGTTGGGAGTCTGGCTACACCTTC. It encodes CASSWESGYTF.

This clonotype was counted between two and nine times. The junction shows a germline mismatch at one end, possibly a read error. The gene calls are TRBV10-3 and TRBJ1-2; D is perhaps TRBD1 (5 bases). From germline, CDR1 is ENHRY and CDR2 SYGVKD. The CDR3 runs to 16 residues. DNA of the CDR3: TGTGCCAGCAGTTACCGCTCGGGGGTCTCTAACTATGGCTACACCTTC. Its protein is CASSYRSGVSNYGYTF.

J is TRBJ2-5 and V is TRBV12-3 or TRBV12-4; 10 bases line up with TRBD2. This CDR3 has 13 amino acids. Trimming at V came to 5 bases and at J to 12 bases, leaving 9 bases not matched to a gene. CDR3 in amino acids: CASSKGLAPAEYF. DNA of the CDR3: TGTGCCAGCAGTAAGGGACTAGCGCCAGCCGAGTACTTC.

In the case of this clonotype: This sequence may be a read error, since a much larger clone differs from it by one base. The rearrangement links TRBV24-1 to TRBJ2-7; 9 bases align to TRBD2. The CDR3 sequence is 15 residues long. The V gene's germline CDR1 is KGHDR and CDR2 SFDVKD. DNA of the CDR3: TGTGCCACCGGTGATCTCGGTAGCGGGAGCGACGAGCAGTACTTC. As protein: CATGDLGSGSDEQYF.

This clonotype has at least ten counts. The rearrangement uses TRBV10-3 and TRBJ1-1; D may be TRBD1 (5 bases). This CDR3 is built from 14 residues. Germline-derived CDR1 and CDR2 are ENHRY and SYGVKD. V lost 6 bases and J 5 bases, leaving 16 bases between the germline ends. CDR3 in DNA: TGTGCCATCAGGACCCAGGGCGAGCGGACTGAAGCTTTCTTT. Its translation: CAIRTQGERTEAFF.

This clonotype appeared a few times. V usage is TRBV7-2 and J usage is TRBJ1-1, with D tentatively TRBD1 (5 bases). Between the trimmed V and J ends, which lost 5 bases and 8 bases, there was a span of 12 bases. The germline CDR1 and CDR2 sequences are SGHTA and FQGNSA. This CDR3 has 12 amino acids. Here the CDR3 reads CASSRRAPEAFF. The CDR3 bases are TGTGCCAGCAGCCGCAGGGCCCCCGAAGCTTTCTTT.

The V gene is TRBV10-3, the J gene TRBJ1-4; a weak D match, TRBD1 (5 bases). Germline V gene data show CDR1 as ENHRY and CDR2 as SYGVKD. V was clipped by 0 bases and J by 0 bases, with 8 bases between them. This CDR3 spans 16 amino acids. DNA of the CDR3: TGTGCCATCAGTGAGTCGACAGCTACAACTAATGAAAAACTGTTTTTT. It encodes CAISESTATTNEKLFF.

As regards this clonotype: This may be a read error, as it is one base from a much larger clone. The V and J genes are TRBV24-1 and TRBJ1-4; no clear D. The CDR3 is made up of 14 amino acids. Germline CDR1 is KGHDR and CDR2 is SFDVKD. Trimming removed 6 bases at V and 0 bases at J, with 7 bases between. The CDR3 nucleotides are TGTGCCACCAGTAGGTTTGCAACTAATGAAAAACTGTTTTTT. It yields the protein CATSRFATNEKLFF.